This TCR beta chain was obtained from a study of T cell responses to AZD1222 COVID-19 vaccine. Overall study results and limits: Among AZD1222 vaccinees, only six or seven were seropositive at baseline.

The CDR3 sequence is 22 residues long. About this clone itself: Its antigen is unknown.

Method: immunoSEQ multiplex PCR; TCRdb's copy keeps in-frame clones and lacks some. The sample yields roughly 140,000 clones, about 89% seen once. The origin of this receptor is an adult in good health. The sequenced sample was peripheral blood, obtained on day 0 of AZD1222 vaccination. The V and J genes are TRBV21-1 and TRBJ1-2. TRBV21-1 is reported as a pseudogene. The CDR3 loop reads CASAGFSIRVKRNGGPFYGYTF. The CDR3 coding sequence is TGTGCCAGCGCGGGGTTTTCGATCAGGGTAAAAAGAAACGGGGGACCCTTTTATGGCTACACCTTC.